This TCR beta chain derives from a study of blood T cell repertoires in COVID-19. On the study more broadly: COVID-19 samples collected from the United States, Italy and Spain covered acute and convalescent phases. Sample material is recorded as cDNA or gDNA derived from T cells, B-cell-depleted T cells, or PBMCs.

This clone was observed a single time. In the original processing: Amplified reference gene primers provided the basis for estimating nucleated cell counts. Profiling relied on immunoSEQ multiplex PCR, and the TCRdb table lists in-frame clones only, not all of them. The V and J calls and the clone size are those of that table, but D and trimming were determined from the DNA. The data contain approximately 180,000 clones, 70% to 90% of them singletons. This CDR3 spans 14 amino acids. J gave up 4 bases and V 6 bases, and 5 bases lay outside the gene matches. Looked up from germline, CDR1 is MNHNY and CDR2 is SVGAGI (reference sequence).

The chain combines TRBV6-6 with TRBJ1-4; TRBD1 matches at 7 bases. The sample consisted of peripheral blood. The source of this sequence is a human donor with active or convalescent COVID-19. The donor label of this sample is uncertain. The CDR3 coding sequence is TGTGCCAGCAGCCCCGGGACAGTTAATGAAAAACTGTTTTTT. Translation gives CASSPGTVNEKLFF.